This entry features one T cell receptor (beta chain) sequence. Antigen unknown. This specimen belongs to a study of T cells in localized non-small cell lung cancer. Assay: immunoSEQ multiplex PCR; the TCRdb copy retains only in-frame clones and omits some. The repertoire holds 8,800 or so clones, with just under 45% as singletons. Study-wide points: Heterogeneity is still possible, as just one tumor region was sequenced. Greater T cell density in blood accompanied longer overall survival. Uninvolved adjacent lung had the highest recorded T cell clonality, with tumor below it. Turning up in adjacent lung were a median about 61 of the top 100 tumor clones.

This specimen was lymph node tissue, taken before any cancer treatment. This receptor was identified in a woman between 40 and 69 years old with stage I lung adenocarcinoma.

The CDR3 here is CASSIVFDTGANVLTF. CDR3 nucleotides: TGTGCCAGTAGTATAGTGTTCGACACTGGGGCCAACGTCCTGACTTTC. This chain joins TRBV19 and TRBJ2-6; D not resolved. The germline V and J ends were trimmed by 1 base and 2 bases, with 9 bases remaining between them. Germline V lookup: CDR1 LNHDA, CDR2 SQIVND (reference sequence). CDR3 length: 16 residues. The variable domain in full, with the rest retrieved from reference TRBV19 and TRBJ2-6, is DGGITQSPKYLFRKEGQNVTLSCEQNLNHDAMYWYRQDPGQGLRLIYYSQIVNDFQKGDIAEGYSVSREKKESFPLTVTSAQKNPTAFYLCASSIVFDTGANVLTFGAGSRLTVL.